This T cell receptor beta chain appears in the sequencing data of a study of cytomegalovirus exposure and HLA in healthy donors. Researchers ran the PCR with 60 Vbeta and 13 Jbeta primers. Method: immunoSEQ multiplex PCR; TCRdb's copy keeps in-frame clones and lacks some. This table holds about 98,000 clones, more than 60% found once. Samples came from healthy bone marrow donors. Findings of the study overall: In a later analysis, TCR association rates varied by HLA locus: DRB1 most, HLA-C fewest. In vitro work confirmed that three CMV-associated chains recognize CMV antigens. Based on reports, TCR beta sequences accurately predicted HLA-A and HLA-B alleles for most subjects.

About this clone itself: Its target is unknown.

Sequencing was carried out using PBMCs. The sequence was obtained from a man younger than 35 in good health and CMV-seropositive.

The CDR3 protein is CASSYTSGGLPYEQYF. CDR3 coding DNA: TGTGCCAGCAGCTATACGAGCGGGGGGCTTCCCTACGAGCAGTACTTC. The chain joins TRBV7-8 to TRBJ2-7; 9 bases match TRBD2. CDR3 length: 16 residues. V lost 4 bases, J lost 2 bases, and 9 bases stayed unmatched. CDR1 and CDR2 from the germline V gene are SGHVS and FQNEAQ.